Listed here is a single T cell receptor beta chain. This entry comes from a study of cytomegalovirus exposure and HLA in healthy donors. The PCR contained 60 Vbeta and 13 Jbeta primers. The table came from immunoSEQ multiplex PCR; TCRdb's copy has only in-frame clones and leaves some out. This sample yields more than 85,000 clones, of which roughly 80% are seen a single time; roughly 8.6% belongs to the top ten. Germline CDR1 and CDR2: SEHNR and FQNEAQ (reference sequence). The CDR3 spans 15 residues. After removal of 5 bases from V and 0 bases from J, the junction contained 3 bases not matched to a gene.

Input material: PBMCs. This chain links TRBV7-9 with TRBJ2-1, with 8 positions matching TRBD2. The clonotype comes from a middle-aged woman in good health and CMV-seropositive. The CDR3: CASSVSGSSYNEQFF. In DNA, the CDR3 is TGTGCCAGCAGCGTCAGCGGGAGCTCCTACAATGAGCAGTTCTTC.